The clone carrying this T cell receptor (beta chain) was detected only once. CDR3 length equals 15 residues. V shed 1 base and J shed 3 bases, with 13 bases lying between them. The germline CDR1 and CDR2 sequences are LNHDA and SQIVND (reference sequence). Authors' analysis steps: Estimation of nucleated cell counts relied on the amplification of reference gene primers. Method: immunoSEQ multiplex PCR; TCRdb's copy keeps in-frame clones and lacks some. For V, J and clone size, that table is used; D and trimming come from the DNA. The data hold about 170,000 clones, with around 92% observed a single time. This record belongs to a study of blood T cell repertoires in COVID-19. Study at large: Donors in the United States, Italy and Spain gave samples during acute or convalescent COVID-19. Sources were T cells, B-cell-depleted T cells, or PBMCs; the material itself was cDNA or gDNA.

The Seattle patients, enrolled during active infection, were followed longitudinally. The chain has TRBV19 and TRBJ2-7, with D tentatively TRBD1 (5 bases). What was sequenced was peripheral blood. This receptor was identified in a man aged 30-40 years with COVID-19, enrolled during active disease. Written as DNA, the CDR3 is TGTGCCAGTAGTATAGGGAAGACAGCGAACTACGAGCAGTACTTC. Protein sequence: CASSIGKTANYEQYF.